The text below deals with one T cell receptor (beta chain). Its antigen is not known. The CDR3 is 15 residues long. Germline-derived CDR1 and CDR2 are SQVTM and ANQGSEA. Deletions cut 1 base from V and 0 bases from J, with 11 bases between. Expansion with viral peptide pools was applied to antigen-specific CD4+ T cells by the ViraFEST assay prior to sequencing. Isolating CD4+ T cells followed 9 to 10 days of culture. This sample stems from a study of vaccination effects on CD4 cells after COVID-19. The method was immunoSEQ multiplex PCR; TCRdb's version includes in-frame clones alone and lacks a portion of them. The profile shows 30,000 to 35,000 clones, roughly 63% of them singletons.

Sequencing used CD4+ T cells from PBMCs cultured with HCoV-229E spike peptides, obtained before COVID-19 vaccination. The chain combines TRBV29-1 with TRBJ2-3; D call uncertain. The sequence was obtained from a human donor who received a COVID-19 vaccine. Written as DNA, the CDR3 is TGCAGCGTTGAAGGTGGGCAGCCAAGCACAGATACGCAGTATTTT. As protein: CSVEGGQPSTDTQYF.